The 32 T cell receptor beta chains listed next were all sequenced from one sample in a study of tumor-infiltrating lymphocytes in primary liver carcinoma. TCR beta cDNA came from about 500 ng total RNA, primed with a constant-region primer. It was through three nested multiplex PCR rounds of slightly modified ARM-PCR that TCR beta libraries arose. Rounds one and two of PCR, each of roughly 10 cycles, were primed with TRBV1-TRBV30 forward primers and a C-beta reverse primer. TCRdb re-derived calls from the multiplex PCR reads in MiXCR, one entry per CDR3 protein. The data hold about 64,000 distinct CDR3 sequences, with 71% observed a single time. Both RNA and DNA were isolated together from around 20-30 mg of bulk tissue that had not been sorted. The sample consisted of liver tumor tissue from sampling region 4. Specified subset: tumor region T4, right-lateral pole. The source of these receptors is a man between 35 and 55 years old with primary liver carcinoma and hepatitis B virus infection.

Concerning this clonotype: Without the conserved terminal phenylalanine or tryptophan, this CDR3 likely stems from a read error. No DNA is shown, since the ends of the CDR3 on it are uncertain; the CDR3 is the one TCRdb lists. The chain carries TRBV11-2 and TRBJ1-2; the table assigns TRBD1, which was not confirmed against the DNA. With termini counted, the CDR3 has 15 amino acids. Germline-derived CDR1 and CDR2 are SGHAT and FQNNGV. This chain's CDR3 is CASSLGGTALGGYTS.

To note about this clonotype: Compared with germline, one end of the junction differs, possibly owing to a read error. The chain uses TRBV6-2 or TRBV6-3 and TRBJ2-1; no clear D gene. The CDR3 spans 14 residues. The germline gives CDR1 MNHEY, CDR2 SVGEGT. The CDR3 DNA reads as TGTGCCGGCAGTTTGCCCAGTCCATACGATGAGCAGTTCTTC. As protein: CAGSLPSPYDEQFF.

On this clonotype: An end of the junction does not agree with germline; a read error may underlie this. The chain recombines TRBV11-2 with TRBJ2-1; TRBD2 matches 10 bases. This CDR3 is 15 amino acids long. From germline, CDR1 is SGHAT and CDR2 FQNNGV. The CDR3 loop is CAISPQREGLGEQSF. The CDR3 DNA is TGTGCCATCAGTCCCCAGCGGGAGGGATTGGGTGAGCAGTCCTTC.

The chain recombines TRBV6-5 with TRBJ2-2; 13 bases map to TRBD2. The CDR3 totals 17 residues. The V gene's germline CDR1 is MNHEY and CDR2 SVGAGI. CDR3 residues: CVSSVRTSGGNTGELFF. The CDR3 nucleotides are TGTGTTAGCAGTGTAAGGACTAGCGGGGGGAACACCGGGGAGCTGTTTTTT.

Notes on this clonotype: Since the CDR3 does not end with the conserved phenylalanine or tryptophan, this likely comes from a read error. The CDR3 region has the DNA TGTGCCAGCAGTTACGAGATGCCCTACGGGCAGTACATC. Residues: CASSYEMPYGQYI. The chain combines TRBV6-2 or TRBV6-3 with TRBJ2-7; D uncertain. This CDR3 contains 13 residues. Germline assignment: CDR1 MNHEY and CDR2 SVGEGT.

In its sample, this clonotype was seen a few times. CDR3 sequence (DNA): TGTGCCAGCAGCTTAGGGGGACTAGCGGGAGAAGGTGCAGATACGCAGTATTTT. This gives the protein CASSLGGLAGEGADTQYF. V gene TRBV7-3 combines with J gene TRBJ2-3, with 14 bases lining up with TRBD2. The V gene end was trimmed by 2 bases and the J gene end by 4 bases; junction bases not matched to a gene: 8. The CDR3 runs 18 residues. The germline CDR1 and CDR2 sequences are SGHTA and FQGTGA.

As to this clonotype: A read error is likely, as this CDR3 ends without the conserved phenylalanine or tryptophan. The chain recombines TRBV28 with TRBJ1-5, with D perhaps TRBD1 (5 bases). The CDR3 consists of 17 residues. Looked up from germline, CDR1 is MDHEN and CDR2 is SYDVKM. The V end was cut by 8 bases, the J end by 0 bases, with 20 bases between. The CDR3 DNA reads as TGTGCCAGCCGCCTGGGGATAACGGGGCTTAGCAATCAGCCCCAGCATTCT. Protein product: CASRLGITGLSNQPQHS.

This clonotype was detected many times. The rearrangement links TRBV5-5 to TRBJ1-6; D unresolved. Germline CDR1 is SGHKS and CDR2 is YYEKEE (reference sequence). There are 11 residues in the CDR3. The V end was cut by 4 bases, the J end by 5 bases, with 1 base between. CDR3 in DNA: TGTGCCAGCAGCCATAATTCACCCCTCCACTTT. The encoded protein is CASSHNSPLHF.

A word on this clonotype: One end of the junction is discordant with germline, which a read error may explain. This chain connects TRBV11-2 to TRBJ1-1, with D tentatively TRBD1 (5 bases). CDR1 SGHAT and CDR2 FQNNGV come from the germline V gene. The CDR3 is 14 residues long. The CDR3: CASSLVMGDTEAFF. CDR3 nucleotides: TGTGCTAGCAGCTTAGTCATGGGGGACACTGAAGCTTTCTTT. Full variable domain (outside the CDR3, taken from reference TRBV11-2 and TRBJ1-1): EAGVAQSPRYKIIEKRQSVAFWCNPISGHATLYWYQQILGQGPKLLIQFQNNGVVDDSQLPKDRFSAERLKGVDSTLKIQPAKLEDSAVYLCASSLVMGDTEAFFGQGTRLTVV.

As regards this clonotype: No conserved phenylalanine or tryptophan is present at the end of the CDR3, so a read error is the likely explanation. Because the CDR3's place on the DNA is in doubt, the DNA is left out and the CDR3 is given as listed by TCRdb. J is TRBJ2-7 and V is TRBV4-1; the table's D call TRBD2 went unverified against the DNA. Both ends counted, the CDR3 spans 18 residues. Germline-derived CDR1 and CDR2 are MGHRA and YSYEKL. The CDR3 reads CASSQVGTSGSVPYEQYL.

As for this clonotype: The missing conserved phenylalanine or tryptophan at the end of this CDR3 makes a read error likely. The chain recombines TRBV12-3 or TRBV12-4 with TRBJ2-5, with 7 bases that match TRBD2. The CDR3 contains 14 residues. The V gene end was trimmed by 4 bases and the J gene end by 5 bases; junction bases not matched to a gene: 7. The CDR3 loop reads CASSYTSVGETQYS. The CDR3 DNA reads TGTGCCAGCAGTTACACTAGCGTAGGGGAGACCCAGTACTCC.

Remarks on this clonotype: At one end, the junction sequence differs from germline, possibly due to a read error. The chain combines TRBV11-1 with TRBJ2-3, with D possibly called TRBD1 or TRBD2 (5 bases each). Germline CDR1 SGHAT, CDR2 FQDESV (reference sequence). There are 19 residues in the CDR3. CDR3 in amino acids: CASSYGGSSVGARTDMQYF. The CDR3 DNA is TGTGCCAGCAGCTATGGGGGAAGCTCCGTTGGAGCCCGCACAGATATGCAGTATTTT.

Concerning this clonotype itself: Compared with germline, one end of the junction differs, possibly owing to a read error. CDR3 sequence: CASSQDRRVYSGNTVYF. The CDR3, as DNA: TGTGCCAGCAGCCAAGATCGCAGGGTCTACTCTGGAAACACCGTATATTTT. The chain combines TRBV4-2 with TRBJ1-3; D may be TRBD1 (5 bases). Germline loops: CDR1 LGHNA, CDR2 YNFKEQ. The CDR3 loop spans 17 amino acids.

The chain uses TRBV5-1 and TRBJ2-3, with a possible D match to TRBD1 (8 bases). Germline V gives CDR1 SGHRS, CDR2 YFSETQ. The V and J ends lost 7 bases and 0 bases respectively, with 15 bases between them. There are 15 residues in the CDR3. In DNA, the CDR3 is TGCGCCAGCGACAGGGGCGGGGGAAGCACAGATACGCAGTATTTT. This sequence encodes CASDRGGGSTDTQYF.

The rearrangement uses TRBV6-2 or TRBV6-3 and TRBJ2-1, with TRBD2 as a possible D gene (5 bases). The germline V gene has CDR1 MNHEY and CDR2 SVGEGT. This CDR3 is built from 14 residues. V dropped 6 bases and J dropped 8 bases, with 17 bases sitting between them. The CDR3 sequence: CASRVSGRRDEQFF. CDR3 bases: TGTGCCAGCAGGGTCAGCGGCCGGCGGGATGAGCAGTTCTTC.

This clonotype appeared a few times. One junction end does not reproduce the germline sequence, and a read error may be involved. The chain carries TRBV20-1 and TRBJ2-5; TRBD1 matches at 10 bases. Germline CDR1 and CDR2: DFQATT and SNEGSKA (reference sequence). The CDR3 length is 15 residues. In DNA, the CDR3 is TGCAGTGCTAGAGCGGGACAGGGGCGGATGGAGACCCACTACTTC. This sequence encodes CSARAGQGRMETHYF.

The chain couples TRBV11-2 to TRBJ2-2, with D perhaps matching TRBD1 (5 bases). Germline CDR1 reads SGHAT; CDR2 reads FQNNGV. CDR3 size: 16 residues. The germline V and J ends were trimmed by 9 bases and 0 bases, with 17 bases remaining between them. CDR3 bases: TGTGCCAGTAGCAGACTTAGGGGCGCGAACACCGGGGAGCTGTTTTTT. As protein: CASSRLRGANTGELFF. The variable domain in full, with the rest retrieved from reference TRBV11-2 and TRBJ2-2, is EAGVAQSPRYKIIEKRQSVAFWCNPISGHATLYWYQQILGQGPKLLIQFQNNGVVDDSQLPKDRFSAERLKGVDSTLKIQPAKLEDSAVYLCASSRLRGANTGELFFGEGSRLTVL.

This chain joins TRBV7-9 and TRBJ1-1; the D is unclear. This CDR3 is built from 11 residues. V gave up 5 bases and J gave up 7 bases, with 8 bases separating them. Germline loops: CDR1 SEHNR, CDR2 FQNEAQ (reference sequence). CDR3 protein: CASSPNHEAFF. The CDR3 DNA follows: TGTGCCAGCAGCCCCAATCATGAAGCTTTCTTT. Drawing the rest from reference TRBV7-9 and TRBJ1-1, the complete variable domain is DTGVSQNPRHKITKRGQNVTFRCDPISEHNRLYWYRQTLGQGPEFLTYFQNEAQLEKSRLLSDRFSAERPKGSFSTLEIQRTEQGDSAMYLCASSPNHEAFFGQGTRLTVV.

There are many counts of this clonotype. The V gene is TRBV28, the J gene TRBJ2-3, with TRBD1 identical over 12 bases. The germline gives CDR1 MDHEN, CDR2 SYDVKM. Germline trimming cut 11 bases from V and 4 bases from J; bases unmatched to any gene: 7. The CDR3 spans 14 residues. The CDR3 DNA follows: TGTGCCTCCCTGGGACAGGGGGCCGCAGATACGCAGTATTTT. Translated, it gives CASLGQGAADTQYF.

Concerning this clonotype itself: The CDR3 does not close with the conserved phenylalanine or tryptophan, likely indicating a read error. The CDR3 loop reads CASSRTGGSCEQYY. DNA of the CDR3: TGTGCCAGCAGTCGGACAGGGGGCTCCTGCGAGCAGTACTAC. This chain uses TRBV11-2 with TRBJ2-7; the match to TRBD1 covers 11 bases. The length of the CDR3 is 14 residues. CDR1 is SGHAT and CDR2 is FQNNGV in the germline V gene.

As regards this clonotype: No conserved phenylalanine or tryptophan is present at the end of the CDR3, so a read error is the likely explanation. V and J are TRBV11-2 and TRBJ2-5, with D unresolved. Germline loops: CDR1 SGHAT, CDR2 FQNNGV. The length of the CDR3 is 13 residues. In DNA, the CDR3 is TGTGTCAGCAGCTTAGTTCCGGAAGAGACCCAGTACCTC. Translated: CVSSLVPEETQYL.

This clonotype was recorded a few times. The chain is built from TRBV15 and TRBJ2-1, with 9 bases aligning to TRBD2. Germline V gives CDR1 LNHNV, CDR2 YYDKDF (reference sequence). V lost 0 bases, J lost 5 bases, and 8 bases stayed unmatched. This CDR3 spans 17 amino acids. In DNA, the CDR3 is TGTGCCACCAGCAGAGATCCGGGACTAGCCCGTCACAATGAGCAGTTCTTC. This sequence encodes CATSRDPGLARHNEQFF.

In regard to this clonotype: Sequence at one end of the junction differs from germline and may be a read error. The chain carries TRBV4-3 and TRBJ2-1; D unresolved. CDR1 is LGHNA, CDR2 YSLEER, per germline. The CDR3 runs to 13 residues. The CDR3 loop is CASNQIGYNEQFF. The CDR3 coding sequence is TGCGCCAGCAACCAAATAGGTTACAATGAGCAGTTCTTC.

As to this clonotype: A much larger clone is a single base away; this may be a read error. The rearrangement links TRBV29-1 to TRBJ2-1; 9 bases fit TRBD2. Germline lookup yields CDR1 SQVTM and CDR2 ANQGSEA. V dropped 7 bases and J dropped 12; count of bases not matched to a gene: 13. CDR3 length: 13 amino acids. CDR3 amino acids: CSGTSEKLYVQFF. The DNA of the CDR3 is TGCAGCGGGACTAGCGAGAAGCTCTATGTGCAGTTCTTC.

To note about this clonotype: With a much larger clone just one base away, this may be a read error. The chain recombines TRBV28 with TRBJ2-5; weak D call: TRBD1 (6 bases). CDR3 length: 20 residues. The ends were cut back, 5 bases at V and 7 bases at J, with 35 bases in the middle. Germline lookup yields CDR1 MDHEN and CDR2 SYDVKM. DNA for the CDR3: TGTGCCAGCAGTCGCCAATCTAAGACAGGTTCATGGGCCAACGAGGGGACCCAGTACTTC. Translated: CASSRQSKTGSWANEGTQYF.

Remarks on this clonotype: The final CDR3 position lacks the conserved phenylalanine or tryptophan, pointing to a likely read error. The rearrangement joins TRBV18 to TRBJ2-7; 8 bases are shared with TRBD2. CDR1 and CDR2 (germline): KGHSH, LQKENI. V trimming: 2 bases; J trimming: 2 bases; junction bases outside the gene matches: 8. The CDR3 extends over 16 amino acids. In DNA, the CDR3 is TGTGCCAGCTCACCAACCGGAAGGACTAGCCCCTACGAGCAGTACCTC. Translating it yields CASSPTGRTSPYEQYL.

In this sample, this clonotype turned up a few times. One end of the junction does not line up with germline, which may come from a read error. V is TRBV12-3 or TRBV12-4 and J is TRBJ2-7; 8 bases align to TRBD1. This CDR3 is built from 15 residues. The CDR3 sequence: CVSSLGQGANYEQYF. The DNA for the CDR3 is TGTGTCAGCAGTTTAGGGCAGGGGGCGAACTACGAGCAGTACTTC.

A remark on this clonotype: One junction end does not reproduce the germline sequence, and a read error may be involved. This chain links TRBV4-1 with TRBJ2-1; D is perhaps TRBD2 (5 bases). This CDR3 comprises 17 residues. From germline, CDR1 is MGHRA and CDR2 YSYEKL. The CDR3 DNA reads TGCGTCAGCAGCCAAGGGCTAGCTGAAAGCTCCTACAGTGAGCAGTTTTTC. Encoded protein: CVSSQGLAESSYSEQFF.

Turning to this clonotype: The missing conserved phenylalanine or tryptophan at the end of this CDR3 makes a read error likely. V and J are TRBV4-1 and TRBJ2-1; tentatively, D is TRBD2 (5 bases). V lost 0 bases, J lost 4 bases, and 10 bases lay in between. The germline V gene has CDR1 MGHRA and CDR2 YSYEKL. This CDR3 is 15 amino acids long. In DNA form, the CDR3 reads TGCGCCAGCAGCCAAGAGGAGGTTCCATACAATGAGCAGTTCCTC. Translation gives CASSQEEVPYNEQFL.

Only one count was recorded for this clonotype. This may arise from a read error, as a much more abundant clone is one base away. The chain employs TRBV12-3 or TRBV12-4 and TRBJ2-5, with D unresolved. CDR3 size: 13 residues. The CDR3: CASTLIVGETQYF. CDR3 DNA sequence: TGTGCCAGCACTTTAATAGTGGGAGAGACCCAGTACTTC.

Here the CDR3 DNA reads TGCGCCAGCAGCCGGGAGACGTGGTACGAGCAGTACTTC. It codes for CASSRETWYEQYF. The J gene is TRBJ2-7, the V gene TRBV4-3, with a tentative D call TRBD2 (5 bases). The length of the CDR3 is 13 residues. V lost 4 bases to trimming and J lost 4 bases, with 11 bases between them. Looked up from germline, CDR1 is LGHNA and CDR2 is YSLEER.

CDR3 amino acids: CASSWGQIVVRWEQFF. The CDR3 bases are TGTGCCAGCAGTTGGGGACAGATTGTAGTTCGATGGGAGCAGTTCTTC. The chain joins TRBV28 to TRBJ2-1; 7 bases match TRBD1. This CDR3 is 16 amino acids long. Per the germline V gene, CDR1 is MDHEN and CDR2 is SYDVKM. V lost 4 bases and J lost 10; bases outside the gene matches: 16.